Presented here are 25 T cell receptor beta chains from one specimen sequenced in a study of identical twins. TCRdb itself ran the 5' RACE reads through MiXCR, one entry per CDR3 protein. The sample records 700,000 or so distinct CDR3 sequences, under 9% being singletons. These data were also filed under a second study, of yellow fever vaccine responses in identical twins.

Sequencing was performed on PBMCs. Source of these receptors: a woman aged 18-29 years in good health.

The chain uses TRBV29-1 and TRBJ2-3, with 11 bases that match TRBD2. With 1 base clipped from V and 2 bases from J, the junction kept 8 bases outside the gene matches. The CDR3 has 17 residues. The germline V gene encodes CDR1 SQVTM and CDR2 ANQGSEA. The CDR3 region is CSVEGTSGFPFTDTQYF. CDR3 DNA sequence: TGCAGCGTTGAAGGGACTAGCGGGTTCCCCTTCACAGATACGCAGTATTTT.

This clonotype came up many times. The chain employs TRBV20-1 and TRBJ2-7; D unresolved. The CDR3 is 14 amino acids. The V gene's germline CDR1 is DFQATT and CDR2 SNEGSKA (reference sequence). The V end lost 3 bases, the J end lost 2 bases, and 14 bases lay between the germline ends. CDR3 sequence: CSARAQVGAYEQYF. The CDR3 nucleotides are TGCAGTGCTAGGGCTCAGGTCGGCGCCTACGAGCAGTACTTC.

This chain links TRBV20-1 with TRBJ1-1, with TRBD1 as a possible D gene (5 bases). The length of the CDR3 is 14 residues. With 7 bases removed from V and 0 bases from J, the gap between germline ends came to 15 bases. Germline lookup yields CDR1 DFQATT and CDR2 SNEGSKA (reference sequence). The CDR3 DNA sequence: TGCAGTGGGTGGGGGGTTTCAGTGAACACTGAAGCTTTCTTT. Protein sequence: CSGWGVSVNTEAFF.

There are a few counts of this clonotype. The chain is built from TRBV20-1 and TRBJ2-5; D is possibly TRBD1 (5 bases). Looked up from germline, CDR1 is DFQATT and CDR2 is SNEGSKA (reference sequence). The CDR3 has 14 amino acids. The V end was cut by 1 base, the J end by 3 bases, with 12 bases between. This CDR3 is CSARVFDRKETQYF. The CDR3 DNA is TGCAGTGCTAGAGTGTTTGACAGAAAAGAGACCCAGTACTTC.

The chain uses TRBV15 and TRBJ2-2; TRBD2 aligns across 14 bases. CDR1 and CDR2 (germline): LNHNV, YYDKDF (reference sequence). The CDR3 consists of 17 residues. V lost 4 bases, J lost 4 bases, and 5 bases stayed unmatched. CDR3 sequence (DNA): TGTGCCACCAGCAAGGGGACTAGCGGGAGTGGCACCGGGGAGCTGTTTTTT. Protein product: CATSKGTSGSGTGELFF.

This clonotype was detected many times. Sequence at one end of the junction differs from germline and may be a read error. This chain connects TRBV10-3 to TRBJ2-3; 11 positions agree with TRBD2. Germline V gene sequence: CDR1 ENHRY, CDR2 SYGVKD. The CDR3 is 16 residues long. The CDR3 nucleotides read TGTGCCATCAATAGCGGGGGGGCGGCCCCGGCAGATACACAGTATTTT. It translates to CAINSGGAAPADTQYF.

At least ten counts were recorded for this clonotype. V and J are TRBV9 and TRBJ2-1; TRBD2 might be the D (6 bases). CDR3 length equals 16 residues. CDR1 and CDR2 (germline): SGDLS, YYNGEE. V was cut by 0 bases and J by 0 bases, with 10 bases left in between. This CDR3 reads CASSVDPAGSYNEQFF. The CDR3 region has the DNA TGTGCCAGCAGCGTAGACCCAGCGGGCTCCTACAATGAGCAGTTCTTC.

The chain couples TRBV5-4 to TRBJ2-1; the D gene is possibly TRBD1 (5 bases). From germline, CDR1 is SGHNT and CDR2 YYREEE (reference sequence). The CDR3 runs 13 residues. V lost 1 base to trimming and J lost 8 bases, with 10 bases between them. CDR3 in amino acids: CASSLPGSDEQFF. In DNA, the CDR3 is TGTGCCAGCAGCTTGCCAGGGTCGGATGAGCAGTTCTTC.

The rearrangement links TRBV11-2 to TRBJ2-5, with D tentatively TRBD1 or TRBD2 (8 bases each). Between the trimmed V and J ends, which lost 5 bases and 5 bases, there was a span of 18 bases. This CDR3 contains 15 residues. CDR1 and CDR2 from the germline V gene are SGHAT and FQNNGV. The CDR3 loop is CASSPGGGRLETQYF. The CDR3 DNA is TGTGCCAGCAGCCCAGGGGGCGGGAGGTTGGAGACCCAGTACTTC.

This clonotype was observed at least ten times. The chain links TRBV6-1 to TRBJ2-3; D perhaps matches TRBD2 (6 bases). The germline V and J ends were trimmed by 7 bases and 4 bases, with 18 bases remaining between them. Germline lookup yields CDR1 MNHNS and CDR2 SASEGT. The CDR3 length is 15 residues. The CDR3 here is CASNLGSSGADTQYF. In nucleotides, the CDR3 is TGTGCCAGCAACCTCGGATCGTCGGGGGCAGATACGCAGTATTTT.

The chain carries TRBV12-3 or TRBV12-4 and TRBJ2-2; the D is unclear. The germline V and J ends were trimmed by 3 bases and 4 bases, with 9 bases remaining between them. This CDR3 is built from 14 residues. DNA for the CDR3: TGTGCCAGCAGTTTCGGTGCCTCCACCGGGGAGCTGTTTTTT. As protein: CASSFGASTGELFF.

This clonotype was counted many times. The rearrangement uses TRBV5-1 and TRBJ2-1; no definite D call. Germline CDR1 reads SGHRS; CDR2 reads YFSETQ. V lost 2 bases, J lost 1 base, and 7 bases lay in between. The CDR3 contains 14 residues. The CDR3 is CASSFADSYNEQFF. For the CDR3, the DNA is TGCGCCAGCAGCTTCGCAGATTCCTACAATGAGCAGTTCTTC.

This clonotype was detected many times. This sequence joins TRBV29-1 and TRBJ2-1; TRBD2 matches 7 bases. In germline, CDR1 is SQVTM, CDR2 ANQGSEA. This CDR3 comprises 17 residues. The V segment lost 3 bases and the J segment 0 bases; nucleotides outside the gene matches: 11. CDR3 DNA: TGCAGCGTTGAGCGGTTTGGGCGGGGGTTCTCCTACAATGAGCAGTTCTTC. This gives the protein CSVERFGRGFSYNEQFF.

Here the CDR3 reads CASSLQGDTYEQYF. CDR3 coding DNA: TGTGCCAGCAGCTTACAGGGGGATACCTACGAGCAGTACTTC. The gene calls are TRBV7-9 and TRBJ2-7, with TRBD1 matching 7 bases. Trimming at V came to 2 bases and at J to 2 bases, leaving 3 bases not matched to a gene. The CDR3 contains 14 residues. The germline CDR1 and CDR2 sequences are SEHNR and FQNEAQ (reference sequence).

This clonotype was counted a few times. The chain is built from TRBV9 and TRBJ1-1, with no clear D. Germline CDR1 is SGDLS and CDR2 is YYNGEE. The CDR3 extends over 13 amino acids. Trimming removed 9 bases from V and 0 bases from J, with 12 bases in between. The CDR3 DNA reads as TGTGCCACCTCGGCAGGTATGAACACTGAAGCTTTCTTT. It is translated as CATSAGMNTEAFF.

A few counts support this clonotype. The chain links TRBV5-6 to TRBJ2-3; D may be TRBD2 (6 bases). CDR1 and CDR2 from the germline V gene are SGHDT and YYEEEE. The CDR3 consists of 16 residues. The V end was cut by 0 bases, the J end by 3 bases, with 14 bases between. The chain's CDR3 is CASSLVERGGTDTQYF. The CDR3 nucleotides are TGTGCCAGCAGCTTGGTAGAACGGGGAGGAACAGATACGCAGTATTTT.

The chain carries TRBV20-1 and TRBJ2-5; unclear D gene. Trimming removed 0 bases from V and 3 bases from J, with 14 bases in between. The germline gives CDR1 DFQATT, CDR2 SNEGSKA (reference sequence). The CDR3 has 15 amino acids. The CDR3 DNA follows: TGCAGTGCTAGAGATACCCTGTCGGGTGAAGAGACCCAGTACTTC. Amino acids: CSARDTLSGEETQYF.

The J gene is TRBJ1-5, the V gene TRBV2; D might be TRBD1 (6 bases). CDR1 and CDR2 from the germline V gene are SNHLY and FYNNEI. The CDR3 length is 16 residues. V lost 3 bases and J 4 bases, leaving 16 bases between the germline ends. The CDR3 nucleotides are TGTGCCAGCAGTGATAGGGGGATGGGGATGAATCAGCCCCAGCATTTT. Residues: CASSDRGMGMNQPQHF.

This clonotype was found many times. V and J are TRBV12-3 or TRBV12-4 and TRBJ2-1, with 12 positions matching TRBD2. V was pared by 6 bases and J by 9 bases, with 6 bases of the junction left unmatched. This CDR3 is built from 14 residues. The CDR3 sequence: CASSLGLAGFEQFF. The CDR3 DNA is TGTGCCAGCAGCCTGGGACTAGCGGGCTTTGAGCAGTTCTTC.

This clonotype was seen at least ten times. CDR3 sequence: CAIEQGLGGYTF. CDR3 sequence (DNA): TGTGCCATCGAACAGGGGTTGGGTGGCTACACCTTC. The J gene is TRBJ1-2, the V gene TRBV6-6; 7 bases align to TRBD1. J lost 7 bases, V lost 10 bases, and 9 bases had no gene match. The CDR3 is 12 amino acids. Germline values: CDR1 MNHNY, CDR2 SVGAGI (reference sequence).

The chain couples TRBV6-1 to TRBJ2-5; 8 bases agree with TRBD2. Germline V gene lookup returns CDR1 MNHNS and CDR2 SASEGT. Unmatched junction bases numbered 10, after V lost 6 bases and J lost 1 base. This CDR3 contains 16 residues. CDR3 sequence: CASSRGAGAVQETQYF. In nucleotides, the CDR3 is TGTGCCAGCAGCCGAGGAGCGGGGGCCGTCCAAGAGACCCAGTACTTC.

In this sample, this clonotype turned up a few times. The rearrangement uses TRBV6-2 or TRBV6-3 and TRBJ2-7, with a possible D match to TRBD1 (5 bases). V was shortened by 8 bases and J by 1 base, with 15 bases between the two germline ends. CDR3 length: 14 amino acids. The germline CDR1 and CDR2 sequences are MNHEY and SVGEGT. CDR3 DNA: TGTGCCAGCGCCACCCCCCAGGGTTCCTACGAGCAGTACTTC. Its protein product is CASATPQGSYEQYF.

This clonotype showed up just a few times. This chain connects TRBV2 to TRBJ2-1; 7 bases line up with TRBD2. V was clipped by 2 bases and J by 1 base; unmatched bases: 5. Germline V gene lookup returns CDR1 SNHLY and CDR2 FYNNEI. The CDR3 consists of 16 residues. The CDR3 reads CASSELSSGSYNEQFF. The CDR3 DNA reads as TGTGCCAGCAGTGAACTGAGTAGCGGGTCCTACAATGAGCAGTTCTTC.

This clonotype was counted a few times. The chain's CDR3 is CASSLEPPGLAGADTQYF. The CDR3 DNA reads as TGCGCCAGCAGCCTAGAACCTCCGGGACTAGCGGGGGCAGATACGCAGTATTTT. The chain joins TRBV5-1 to TRBJ2-3; 14 positions match TRBD2. Germline V gene lookup returns CDR1 SGHRS and CDR2 YFSETQ. There are 18 residues in the CDR3. V lost 4 bases to trimming and J lost 4 bases; unmatched junction nucleotides: 11. The variable domain in full, completed from reference TRBV5-1 and TRBJ2-3, reads KAGVTQTPRYLIKTRGQQVTLSCSPISGHRSVSWYQQTPGQGLQFLFEYFSETQRNKGNFPGRFSGRQFSNSRSEMNVSTLELGDSALYLCASSLEPPGLAGADTQYFGPGTRLTVL.

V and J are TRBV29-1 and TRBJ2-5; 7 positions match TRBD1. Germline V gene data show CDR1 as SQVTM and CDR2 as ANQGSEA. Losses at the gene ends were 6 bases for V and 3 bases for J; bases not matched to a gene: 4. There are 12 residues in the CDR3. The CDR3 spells CSVATGEETQYF. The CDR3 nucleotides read TGCAGCGTCGCCACAGGGGAAGAGACCCAGTACTTC.